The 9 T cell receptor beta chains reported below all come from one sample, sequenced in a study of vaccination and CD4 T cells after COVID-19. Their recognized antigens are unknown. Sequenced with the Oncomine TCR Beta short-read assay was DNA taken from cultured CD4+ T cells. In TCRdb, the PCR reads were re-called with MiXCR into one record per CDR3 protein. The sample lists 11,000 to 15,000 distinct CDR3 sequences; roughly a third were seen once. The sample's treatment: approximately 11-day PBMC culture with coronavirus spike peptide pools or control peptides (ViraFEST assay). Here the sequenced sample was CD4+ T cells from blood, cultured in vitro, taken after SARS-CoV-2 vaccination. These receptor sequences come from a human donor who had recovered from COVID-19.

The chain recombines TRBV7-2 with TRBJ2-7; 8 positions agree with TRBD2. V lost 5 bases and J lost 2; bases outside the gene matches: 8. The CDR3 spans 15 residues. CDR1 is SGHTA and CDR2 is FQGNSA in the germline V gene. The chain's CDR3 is CASSESAGVAYEQYF. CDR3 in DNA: TGTGCCAGCAGCGAATCAGCGGGAGTCGCCTACGAGCAGTACTTC.

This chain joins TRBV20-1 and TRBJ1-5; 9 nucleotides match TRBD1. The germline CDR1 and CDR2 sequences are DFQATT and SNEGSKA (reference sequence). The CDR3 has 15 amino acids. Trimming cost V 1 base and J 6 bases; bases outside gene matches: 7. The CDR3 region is CSARGDRVDGQPQHF. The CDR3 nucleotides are TGCAGTGCTAGAGGGGACAGGGTTGATGGTCAGCCCCAGCATTTT.

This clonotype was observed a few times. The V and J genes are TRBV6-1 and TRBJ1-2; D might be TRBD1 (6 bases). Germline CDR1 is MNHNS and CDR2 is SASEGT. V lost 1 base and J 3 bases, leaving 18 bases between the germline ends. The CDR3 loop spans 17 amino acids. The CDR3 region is CASSEVRSGANYYGYTF. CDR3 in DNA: TGTGCCAGCAGTGAAGTGAGGTCAGGGGCTAACTACTATGGCTACACCTTC.

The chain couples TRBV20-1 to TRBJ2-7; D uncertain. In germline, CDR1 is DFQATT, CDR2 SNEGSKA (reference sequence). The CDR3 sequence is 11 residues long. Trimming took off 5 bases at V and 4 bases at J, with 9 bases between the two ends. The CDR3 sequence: CSAVPRYEQYF. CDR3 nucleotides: TGCAGTGCTGTACCACGATACGAGCAGTACTTC.

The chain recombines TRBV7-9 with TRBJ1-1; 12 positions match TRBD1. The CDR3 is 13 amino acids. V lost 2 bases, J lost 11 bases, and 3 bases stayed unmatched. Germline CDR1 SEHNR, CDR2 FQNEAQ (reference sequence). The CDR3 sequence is CASSLLGQGAAFF. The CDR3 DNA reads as TGTGCCAGCAGCTTACTGGGACAGGGGGCGGCTTTCTTT.

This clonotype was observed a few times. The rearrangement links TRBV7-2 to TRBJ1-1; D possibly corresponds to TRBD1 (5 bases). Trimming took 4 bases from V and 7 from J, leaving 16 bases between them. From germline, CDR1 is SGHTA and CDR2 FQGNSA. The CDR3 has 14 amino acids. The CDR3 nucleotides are TGTGCCAGCAGCTCTCAGGGTGGGGCCTATGAAGCTTTCTTT. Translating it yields CASSSQGGAYEAFF.

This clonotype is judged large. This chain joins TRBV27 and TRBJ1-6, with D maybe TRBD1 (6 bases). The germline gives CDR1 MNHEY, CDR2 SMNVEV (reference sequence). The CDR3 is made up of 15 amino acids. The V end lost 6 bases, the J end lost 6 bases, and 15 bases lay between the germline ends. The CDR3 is CASRVGGASNSPLHF. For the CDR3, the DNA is TGTGCCAGCAGGGTTGGGGGGGCGTCTAATTCACCCCTCCACTTT.

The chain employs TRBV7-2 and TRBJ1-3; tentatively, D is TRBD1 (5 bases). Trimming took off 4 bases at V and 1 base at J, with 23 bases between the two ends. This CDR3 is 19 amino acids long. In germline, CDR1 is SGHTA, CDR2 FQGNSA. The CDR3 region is CASSSPRMGDLTSGNTIYF. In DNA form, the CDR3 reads TGTGCCAGCAGCTCACCAAGAATGGGGGACCTGACGTCTGGAAACACCATATATTTT.

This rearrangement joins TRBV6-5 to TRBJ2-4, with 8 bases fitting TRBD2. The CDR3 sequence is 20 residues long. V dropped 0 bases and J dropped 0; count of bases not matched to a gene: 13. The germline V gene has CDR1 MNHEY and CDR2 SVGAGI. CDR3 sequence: CASSYSPWINSGVAKNIQYF. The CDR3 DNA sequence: TGTGCCAGCAGTTACTCTCCTTGGATTAATAGCGGGGTAGCCAAAAACATTCAGTACTTC.